The 5 T cell receptor beta chains given below trace back to one sample, sequenced in a study of CD8 T cells in Susac syndrome. After extraction with the RNeasy kit, 0.5 to 1 ug of the RNA was reverse transcribed using random hexamers. TCRdb passed the immunoSEQ multiplex PCR reads through MiXCR, listing each CDR3 protein once. The data contain about 300,000 distinct CDR3 sequences, about 89% of them seen just once; the ten biggest clones take up approximately 0.2%. The specimen was CD8+ T cells from PBMCs. The receptors derive from a human donor with multiple sclerosis.

The chain has TRBV20-1 and TRBJ2-7; D gene unclear. Germline lookup yields CDR1 DFQATT and CDR2 SNEGSKA (reference sequence). V gave up 2 bases and J gave up 3 bases, with 8 bases separating them. The CDR3 contains 12 residues. The CDR3 sequence is CSARPDFYEQYF. CDR3 DNA sequence: TGCAGTGCTAGACCGGATTTCTACGAGCAGTACTTC.

This rearrangement joins TRBV4-3 to TRBJ2-1; a possible D gene is TRBD2 (5 bases). This CDR3 has 12 amino acids. Germline V gene sequence: CDR1 LGHNA, CDR2 YSLEER. The V end lost 0 bases, the J end lost 13 bases, and 10 bases lay between the germline ends. The chain's CDR3 is CASSQEAGDQFF. In DNA form, the CDR3 reads TGCGCCAGCAGCCAAGAAGCCGGGGATCAGTTCTTC.

The sample holds a few counts of this clonotype. This chain links TRBV7-6 with TRBJ2-7, with TRBD1 matching over 9 bases. Germline CDR1 and CDR2: SGHVS and FNYEAQ. The V segment lost 2 bases and the J segment 2 bases; nucleotides outside the gene matches: 1. The CDR3 covers 14 residues. CDR3 residues: CASSLRQGAYEQYF. The CDR3 region has the DNA TGTGCCAGCAGCTTACGACAGGGGGCCTACGAGCAGTACTTC.

The chain has TRBV23-1 and TRBJ2-1, with D possibly matching TRBD2 (6 bases). Being an ORF, TRBV23-1 has a function that is uncertain. The CDR3 is 16 amino acids. V shed 0 bases and J shed 7 bases, with 16 bases lying between them. Here the CDR3 reads CASSQSRLGAGNEQFF. Here the CDR3 DNA reads TGCGCCAGCAGTCAATCCCGGCTCGGGGCGGGGAATGAGCAGTTCTTC.

This chain joins TRBV6-2 or TRBV6-3 and TRBJ2-4; D is unclear. From germline, CDR1 is MNHEY and CDR2 SVGEGT. With 10 bases removed from V and 6 bases from J, the gap between germline ends came to 19 bases. CDR3 length: 14 residues. The CDR3 loop is CATIDSGRGNIQYF. The CDR3 nucleotides read TGTGCCACCATCGACTCGGGCCGCGGAAACATTCAGTACTTC.